The count of the clone carrying this T cell receptor beta chain is one. This entry belongs to a study of shared clonotypes between healthy human individuals. Study context: There were three CD4 naive, three CD4 memory, two CD8 naive and one CD8 memory plates per donor.

There are 15 residues in the CDR3. The J segment lost 7 bases and the V segment lost 4 bases, leaving 10 bases of the junction unmatched. Germline assignment: CDR1 MNHEY and CDR2 SMNVEV (reference sequence). Each subset's genomic DNA was split evenly across several immunoSEQ plates. Data came from immunoSEQ multiplex PCR; TCRdb stores just in-frame clones and leaves some out. Among about 1.5 million clones listed, roughly 95% were seen once. This clonotype was obtained from a man between 25 and 39 years old in good health. The rearrangement joins TRBV27 to TRBJ2-1; TRBD1 aligns across 7 bases. Sequenced: naive CD4+ T cells sorted from blood. Regarding subset: CD45RA+ positively selected. The CDR3 spells CASSWDRALGNEQFF. For the CDR3, the DNA is TGTGCCAGCAGTTGGGACAGAGCCTTGGGGAATGAGCAGTTCTTC.